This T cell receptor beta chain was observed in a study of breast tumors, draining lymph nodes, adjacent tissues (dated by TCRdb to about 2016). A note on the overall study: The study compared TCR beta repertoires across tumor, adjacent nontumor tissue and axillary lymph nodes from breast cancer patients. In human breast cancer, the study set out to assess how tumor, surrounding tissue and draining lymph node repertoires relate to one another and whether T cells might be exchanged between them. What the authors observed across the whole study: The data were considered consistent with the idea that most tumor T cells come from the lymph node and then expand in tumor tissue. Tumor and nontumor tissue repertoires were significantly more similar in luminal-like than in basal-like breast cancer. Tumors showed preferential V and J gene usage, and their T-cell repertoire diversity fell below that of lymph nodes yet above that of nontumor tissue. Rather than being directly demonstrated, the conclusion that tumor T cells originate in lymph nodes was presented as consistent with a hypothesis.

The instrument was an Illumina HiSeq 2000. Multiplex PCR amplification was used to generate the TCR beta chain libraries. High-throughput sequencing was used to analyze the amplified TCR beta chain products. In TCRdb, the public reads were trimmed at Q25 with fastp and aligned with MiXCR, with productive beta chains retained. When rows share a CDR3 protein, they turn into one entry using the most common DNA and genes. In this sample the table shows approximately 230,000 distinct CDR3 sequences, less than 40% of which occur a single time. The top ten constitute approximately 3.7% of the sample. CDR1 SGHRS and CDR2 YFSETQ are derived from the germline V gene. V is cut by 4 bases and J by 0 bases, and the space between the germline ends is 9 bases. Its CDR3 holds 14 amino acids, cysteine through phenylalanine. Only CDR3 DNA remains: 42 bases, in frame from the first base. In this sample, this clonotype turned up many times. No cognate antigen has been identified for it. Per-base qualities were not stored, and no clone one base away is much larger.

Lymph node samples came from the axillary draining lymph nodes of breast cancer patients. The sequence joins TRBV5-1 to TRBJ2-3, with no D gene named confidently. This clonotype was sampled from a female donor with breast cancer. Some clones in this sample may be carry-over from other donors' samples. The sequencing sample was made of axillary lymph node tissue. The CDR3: CASSTTQSTDTQYF. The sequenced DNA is TGCGCCAGCAGCACTACACAGAGCACAGATACGCAGTATTTT. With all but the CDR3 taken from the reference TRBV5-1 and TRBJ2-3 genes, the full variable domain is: KAGVTQTPRYLIKTRGQQVTLSCSPISGHRSVSWYQQTPGQGLQFLFEYFSETQRNKGNFPGRFSGRQFSNSRSEMNVSTLELGDSALYLCASSTTQSTDTQYFGPGTRLTVL.